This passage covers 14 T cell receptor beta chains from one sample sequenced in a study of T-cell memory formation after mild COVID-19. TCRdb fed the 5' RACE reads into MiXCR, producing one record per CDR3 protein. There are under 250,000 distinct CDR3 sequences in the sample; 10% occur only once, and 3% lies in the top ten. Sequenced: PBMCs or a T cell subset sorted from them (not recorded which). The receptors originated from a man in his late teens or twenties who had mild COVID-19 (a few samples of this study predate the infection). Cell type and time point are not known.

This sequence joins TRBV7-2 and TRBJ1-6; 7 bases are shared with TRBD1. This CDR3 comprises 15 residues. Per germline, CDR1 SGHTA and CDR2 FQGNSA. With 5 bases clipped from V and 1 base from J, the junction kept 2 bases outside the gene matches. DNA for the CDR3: TGTGCCAGCAGCAGGGGGCGGTCCTATAATTCACCCCTCCACTTT. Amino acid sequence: CASSRGRSYNSPLHF.

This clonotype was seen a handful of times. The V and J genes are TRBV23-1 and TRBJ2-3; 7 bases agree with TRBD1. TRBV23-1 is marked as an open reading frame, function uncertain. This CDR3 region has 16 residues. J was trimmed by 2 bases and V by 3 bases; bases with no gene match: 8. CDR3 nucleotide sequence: TGCGCCAGCAGTCACGGGGACAGCACCCTCACAGATACGCAGTATTTT. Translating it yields CASSHGDSTLTDTQYF.

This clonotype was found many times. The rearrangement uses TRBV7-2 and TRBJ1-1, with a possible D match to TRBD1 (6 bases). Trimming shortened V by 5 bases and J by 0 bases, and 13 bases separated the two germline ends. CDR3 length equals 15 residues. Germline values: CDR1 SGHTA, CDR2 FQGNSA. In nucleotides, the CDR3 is TGTGCCAGCAGCCAAGGGGGGCTCATGAACACTGAAGCTTTCTTT. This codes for CASSQGGLMNTEAFF.

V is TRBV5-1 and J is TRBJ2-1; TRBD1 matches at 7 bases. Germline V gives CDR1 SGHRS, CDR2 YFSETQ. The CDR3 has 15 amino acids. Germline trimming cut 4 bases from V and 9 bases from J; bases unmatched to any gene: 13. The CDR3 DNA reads TGCGCCAGCAGCCCGGATCACAGGGGCCGGGGTGAGCAGTTCTTC. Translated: CASSPDHRGRGEQFF.

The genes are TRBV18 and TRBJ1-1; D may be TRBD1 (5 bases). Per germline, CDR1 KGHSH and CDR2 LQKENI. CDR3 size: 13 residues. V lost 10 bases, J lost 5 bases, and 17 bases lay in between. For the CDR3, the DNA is TGTGCCACCCGCGTGGGGGAAAATACTGAAGCTTTCTTT. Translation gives CATRVGENTEAFF.

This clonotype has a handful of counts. For the CDR3, the DNA is TGTGCCAGCAGTTACGACAGTAACGAGCAGTACGTC. Its translation is CASSYDSNEQYV. The chain recombines TRBV6-6 with TRBJ2-7; possible D gene TRBD1, 5 bases. CDR1 MNHNY and CDR2 SVGAGI come from the germline V gene (reference sequence). CDR3 length: 12 residues. The ends were cut back, 2 bases at V and 5 bases at J, with 7 bases in the middle.

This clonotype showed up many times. Written as DNA, the CDR3 is TGCGCCAGCAGCAAAGGGGACGGGAACACTGAAGCTTTCTTT. Its protein product is CASSKGDGNTEAFF. The chain couples TRBV5-1 to TRBJ1-1, with D perhaps TRBD1 (5 bases). Germline V gene sequence: CDR1 SGHRS, CDR2 YFSETQ. V lost 4 bases, J lost 1 base, and 11 bases lay in between. This CDR3 comprises 14 residues.

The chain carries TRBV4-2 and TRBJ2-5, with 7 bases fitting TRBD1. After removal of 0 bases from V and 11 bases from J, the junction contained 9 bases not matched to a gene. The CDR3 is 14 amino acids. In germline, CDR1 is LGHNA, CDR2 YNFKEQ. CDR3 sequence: CASSQEGGQGRQYF. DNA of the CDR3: TGTGCCAGCAGCCAAGAAGGGGGCCAGGGCCGTCAGTACTTC.

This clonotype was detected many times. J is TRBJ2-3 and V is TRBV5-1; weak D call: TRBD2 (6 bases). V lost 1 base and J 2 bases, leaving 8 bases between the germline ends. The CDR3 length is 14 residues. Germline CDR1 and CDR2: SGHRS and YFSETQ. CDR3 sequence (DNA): TGCGCCAGCAGCTTGCGCGGGACCACAGATACGCAGTATTTT. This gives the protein CASSLRGTTDTQYF.

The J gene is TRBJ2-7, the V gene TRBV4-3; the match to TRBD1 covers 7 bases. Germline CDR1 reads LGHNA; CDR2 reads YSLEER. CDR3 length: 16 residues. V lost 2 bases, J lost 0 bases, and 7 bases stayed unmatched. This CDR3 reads CASSQPTGTSSYEQYF. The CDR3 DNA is TGCGCCAGCAGCCAACCGACAGGGACGAGCTCCTACGAGCAGTACTTC.

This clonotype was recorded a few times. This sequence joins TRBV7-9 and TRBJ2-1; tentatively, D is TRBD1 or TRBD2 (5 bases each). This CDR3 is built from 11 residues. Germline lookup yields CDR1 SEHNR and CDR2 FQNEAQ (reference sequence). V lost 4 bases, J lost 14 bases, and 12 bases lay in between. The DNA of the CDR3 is TGTGCCAGCAGCTCCGGGACGAGAGAGTTCTTC. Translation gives CASSSGTREFF.

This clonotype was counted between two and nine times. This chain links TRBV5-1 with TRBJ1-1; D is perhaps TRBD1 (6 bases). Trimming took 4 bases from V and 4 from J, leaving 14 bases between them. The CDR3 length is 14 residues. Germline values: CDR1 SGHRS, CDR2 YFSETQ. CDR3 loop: CASSPRGGGTEAFF. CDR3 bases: TGCGCCAGCAGCCCAAGGGGGGGAGGCACTGAAGCTTTCTTT.

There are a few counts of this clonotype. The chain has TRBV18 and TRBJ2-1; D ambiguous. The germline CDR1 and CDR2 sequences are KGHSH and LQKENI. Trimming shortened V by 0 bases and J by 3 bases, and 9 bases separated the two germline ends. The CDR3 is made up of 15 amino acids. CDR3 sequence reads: CASSPPTGRYNEQFF. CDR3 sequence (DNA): TGTGCCAGCTCACCACCGACCGGCCGCTACAATGAGCAGTTCTTC.

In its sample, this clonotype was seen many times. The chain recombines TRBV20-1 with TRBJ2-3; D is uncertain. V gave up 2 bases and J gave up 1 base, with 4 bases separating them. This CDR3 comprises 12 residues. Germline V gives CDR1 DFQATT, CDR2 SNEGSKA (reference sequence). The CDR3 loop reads CSARIGTDTQYF. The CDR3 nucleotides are TGCAGTGCTAGAATCGGCACAGATACGCAGTATTTT.